Listed below are T cell receptor beta chains from one sample, sequenced in a study of T cells in Graves' hyperthyroidism and ophthalmopathy. TCRdb analysed the multiplex PCR reads with MiXCR anew, one entry per CDR3 protein. The sample lists more than 300,000 distinct CDR3 sequences; about 15% were seen once. What was sequenced was blood. These receptors were collected from a woman younger than 45 with Graves' ophthalmopathy. Each CDR3 is given with its conserved first and last residue. The D gene is left open where the match is weak. Not every row has a clone size; where given, it reads once, few, many or a size class.

j_gene,v_gene,d_gene,abundance,CDR3aa,CDR3nt
TRBJ1-5,TRBV20-1,TRBD1,many,CSAAGTAYSNQPQHF,TGCAGTGCCGCCGGGACAGCTTATAGCAATCAGCCCCAGCATTTT
TRBJ2-5,TRBV6-1,TRBD2,many,CASRRLASGGLRGTQYF,TGTGCCAGCAGACGCCTGGCTAGCGGGGGACTAAGGGGGACCCAGTACTTC
TRBJ2-7,TRBV11-2,NA,NA,CASSSRGTFSSYEQYF,TGTGCCAGCAGCTCTAGGGGGACCTTCAGCTCCTACGAGCAGTACTTC
TRBJ2-7,TRBV28,NA,many,CATGWGYEQYF,TGTGCCACCGGATGGGGCTACGAGCAGTACTTC
TRBJ2-1,TRBV11-2,TRBD2,many,CASSAPLADEQFF,TGTGCCAGCAGCGCACCCCTAGCGGATGAGCAGTTCTTC
TRBJ1-1,TRBV15,NA,few,CATSRVRTWDMNTEAFF,TGTGCCACCAGCAGAGTTCGGACCTGGGACATGAACACTGAAGCTTTCTTT
TRBJ1-1,TRBV28,NA,many,CASRARDHTEAFF,TGTGCCAGCAGAGCTCGAGACCACACTGAAGCTTTCTTT
TRBJ2-3,TRBV20-1,TRBD2,NA,CSASRAGGATDTQYF,TGCAGTGCTAGTCGGGCGGGGGGGGCCACAGATACGCAGTATTTT
TRBJ2-7,TRBV20-1,TRBD1,many,CSAQDRVGPYEQYF,TGCAGTGCTCAGGACAGGGTTGGCCCCTACGAGCAGTACTTC
TRBJ2-7,TRBV3-1,TRBD1,many,CASSQKGQGRNEQYF,TGTGCCAGCAGCCAAAAGGGACAGGGTCGAAACGAGCAGTACTTC
TRBJ1-3,TRBV12-3/TRBV12-4,NA,many,CASKHDSGNTIYF,TGTGCCAGCAAGCACGACTCTGGAAACACCATATATTTT
TRBJ2-3,TRBV5-1,TRBD2,few,CASSLALLAGRYGDTQYF,TGCGCCAGCAGCCTTGCCTTACTAGCGGGGAGGTATGGGGATACGCAGTATTTT
TRBJ1-5,TRBV6-1,NA,few,CASSWGRTSGPQHF,TGTGCCAGCAGTTGGGGACGGACTTCAGGGCCCCAGCATTTT
TRBJ1-6,TRBV27,NA,NA,CASSLEIYNSPLHF,TGTGCCAGCAGTTTAGAAATCTATAATTCACCCCTCCACTTT
TRBJ2-5,TRBV12-3/TRBV12-4,TRBD2,many,CASSPGGLETQYF,TGTGCCAGCAGTCCGGGGGGTTTGGAGACCCAGTACTTC
TRBJ2-1,TRBV7-9,NA,many,CASSLGLVTYNEQFF,TGTGCCAGCAGCTTAGGACTAGTCACCTACAATGAGCAGTTCTTC
TRBJ2-2,TRBV18,NA,many,CASSPRGSPAGELFF,TGTGCCAGCTCACCACGTGGCAGTCCGGCCGGGGAGCTGTTTTTT
TRBJ2-2,TRBV3-1,TRBD2,many,CASSQDLFRGGPTGELFF,TGTGCCAGCAGCCAAGATCTGTTCCGGGGGGGCCCCACCGGGGAGCTGTTTTTT
TRBJ1-2,TRBV20-1,NA,many,CSVNKGDAYGYTF,TGCAGTGTCAACAAGGGGGACGCCTATGGCTACACCTTC
TRBJ2-4,TRBV6-1,NA,NA,CASSEGVVGPKNIQYF,TGTGCCAGCAGTGAAGGCGTGGTGGGGCCTAAAAACATTCAGTACTTC
TRBJ1-5,TRBV15,TRBD1,few,CATSRDRASNSNQPQHF,TGTGCCACCTCCCGGGACAGGGCCTCCAATAGCAATCAGCCCCAGCATTTT
TRBJ1-2,TRBV3-1,NA,many,CASSQAVTVDGYTF,TGTGCCAGCAGCCAAGCAGTGACCGTGGATGGCTACACCTTC
TRBJ2-6,TRBV30,NA,few,CAWSIPLVLSGANVLTF,TGTGCCTGGAGTATACCTTTAGTGCTCTCTGGGGCCAACGTCCTGACTTTC
TRBJ2-3,TRBV2,NA,NA,CASILAGGGDTQYF,NA
TRBJ2-3,TRBV13,TRBD1,many,CASSLEDRGDTQYF,TGTGCCAGCAGCTTAGAGGACAGGGGGGATACGCAGTATTTT
TRBJ2-1,TRBV28,NA,NA,CASTGRESYNEQFF,TGTGCCAGCACGGGTAGGGAGTCCTACAATGAGCAGTTCTTC
TRBJ2-7,TRBV12-3/TRBV12-4,NA,many,CASRRLGRDEQYF,TGTGCCAGCAGGAGACTAGGCCGGGACGAGCAGTACTTC
TRBJ2-1,TRBV2,TRBD2,many,CASSGRTSGRQFF,TGTGCCAGCAGTGGACGGACTAGCGGGCGTCAGTTCTTC
TRBJ2-2,TRBV7-3,NA,many,CASSLTSRTGELFF,TGTGCCAGCAGCTTAACGTCGAGGACCGGGGAGCTGTTTTTT
TRBJ2-2,TRBV7-8,NA,many,CASSPLRTGELFF,TGTGCCAGCAGCCCCCTTAGGACCGGGGAGCTGTTTTTT
TRBJ2-5,TRBV18,TRBD2,many,CASSPRLASQETQYF,TGTGCCAGCTCACCACGACTAGCGTCCCAAGAGACCCAGTACTTC
TRBJ1-2,TRBV6-5,NA,many,CASSYSIGQANYGYTF,TGTGCCAGCAGTTACTCGATTGGGCAGGCTAACTATGGCTACACCTTC
TRBJ2-3,TRBV5-5,TRBD1,many,CASSSKIDGQGATDTQYF,TGTGCCAGCAGCTCAAAAATAGATGGACAGGGGGCAACAGATACGCAGTATTTT
TRBJ1-2,TRBV6-1,TRBD1,NA,CASSEFLGQGASDYGYTF,TGTGCCAGCAGTGAATTTTTAGGACAGGGGGCGAGTGACTATGGCTACACCTTC
TRBJ2-2,TRBV6-1,TRBD2,NA,CASLPGLAGGPSGELFF,TGTGCCAGTCTCCCGGGACTAGCGGGGGGGCCGTCCGGGGAGCTGTTTTTT
TRBJ1-3,TRBV20-1,NA,NA,CSARVVSSGNTIYF,TGCAGTGCTAGAGTGGTGAGCTCTGGAAACACCATATATTTT
TRBJ1-4,TRBV6-1,NA,many,CASTTLTGYNEKLFF,TGTGCCAGCACGACCCTAACAGGGTATAATGAAAAACTGTTTTTT
TRBJ1-2,TRBV5-6,NA,NA,CASSLNRMYGYTF,TGTGCCAGCAGCTTGAACAGGATGTATGGCTACACCTTC
TRBJ2-1,TRBV2,NA,many,CASSEAMGEREQFF,TGTGCCAGCAGTGAAGCGATGGGGGAACGGGAGCAGTTCTTC
TRBJ2-2,TRBV12-3/TRBV12-4,NA,NA,CASSPPGTLKDTGELFF,TGTGCCAGCAGTCCTCCCGGGACACTAAAGGACACCGGGGAGCTGTTTTTT
TRBJ2-5,TRBV2,NA,many,CASSEARGGYQETQYF,TGTGCCAGCAGTGAAGCGCGAGGGGGGTACCAAGAGACCCAGTACTTC
TRBJ2-2,TRBV5-1,NA,many,CASSNPRGAGELFF,TGCGCCAGCAGCAACCCGCGAGGGGCCGGGGAGCTGTTTTTT
TRBJ2-4,TRBV5-6,TRBD1,few,CASSFRGQNIQYF,TGTGCCAGCAGCTTCAGGGGGCAGAACATTCAGTACTTC
TRBJ1-1,TRBV19,NA,NA,CASSLPGRPNTEAFF,TGTGCCAGTAGCCTTCCGGGCAGACCGAACACTGAAGCTTTCTTT
TRBJ2-5,TRBV19,TRBD1,NA,CASSMGQQETQYF,TGTGCCAGTAGTATGGGACAGCAAGAGACCCAGTACTTC
TRBJ1-1,TRBV10-3,NA,NA,CAIRDSSSNTEAFF,TGTGCCATCAGGGACAGCTCATCGAACACTGAAGCTTTCTTT
TRBJ2-5,TRBV2,NA,many,CASIAGQETQYF,TGTGCCAGCATCGCGGGCCAGGAGACCCAGTACTTC
TRBJ1-1,TRBV2,TRBD1,many,CASTPGQGNTEAFF,TGTGCCAGCACTCCGGGACAGGGGAACACTGAAGCTTTCTTT
TRBJ2-1,TRBV6-1,TRBD2,NA,CATVRLAGSSYNEQFF,TGTGCCACCGTCCGGCTAGCGGGGAGCTCCTACAATGAGCAGTTCTTC